Shown below are 29 T cell receptor beta chains from a single sample sequenced in a study of blood T cell repertoires in COVID-19. The table came from immunoSEQ multiplex PCR; TCRdb's copy has only in-frame clones and leaves some out. The table lists about 130,000 clones, approximately 90% of them singletons. Sequenced: peripheral blood. All receptors derive from a man in his forties or fifties with COVID-19, enrolled during active disease.

The CDR3 loop reads CASSQGGTTNYGYTF. DNA for the CDR3: TGTGCCAGCAGCCAAGGCGGGACGACTAACTATGGCTACACCTTC. The chain combines TRBV3-1 (or the pseudogene TRBV3-2) with TRBJ1-2; D might be TRBD1 (5 bases). The ends were cut back, 1 base at V and 0 bases at J, with 9 bases in the middle. This CDR3 contains 15 residues. Looked up from germline, CDR1 is LGHDT and CDR2 is YNNKEL (reference sequence).

The chain has TRBV4-2 and TRBJ2-6; possible D gene TRBD1, 5 bases. V was clipped by 1 base and J by 1 base, with 14 bases between them. The CDR3 runs 18 residues. The V gene's germline CDR1 is LGHNA and CDR2 YNFKEQ. As DNA, the CDR3 is TGTGCCAGCAGCCAAGGGCTCAGGGTGGAGTCTGGGGCCAACGTCCTGACTTTC. It codes for CASSQGLRVESGANVLTF.

This sequence joins TRBV30 and TRBJ2-7; D possibly corresponds to TRBD2 (5 bases). The CDR3 extends over 12 amino acids. V was trimmed by 1 base and J by 6 bases, leaving 10 bases between them. Per the germline V gene, CDR1 is GTSNPN and CDR2 is SVGIG (reference sequence). CDR3: CAWSGLAFEQYF. CDR3 nucleotide sequence: TGTGCCTGGAGTGGCCTAGCTTTCGAGCAGTACTTC. Full variable domain (remainder filled in from reference TRBV30 and TRBJ2-7): SQTIHQWPATLVQPVGSPLSLECTVEGTSNPNLYWYRQAAGRGLQLLFYSVGIGQISSEVPQNLSASRPQDRQFILSSKKLLLSDSGFYLCAWSGLAFEQYFGPGTRLTVT.

This sequence joins TRBV19 and TRBJ2-3; D is ambiguous. CDR1 LNHDA and CDR2 SQIVND come from the germline V gene (reference sequence). CDR3 length: 13 amino acids. Trimming pared 8 bases from V and 3 bases from J, leaving 12 bases between. This CDR3 is CASRLSGTDTQYF. As DNA, the CDR3 is TGTGCCAGTCGACTCTCCGGGACAGATACGCAGTATTTT.

The rearrangement joins TRBV29-1 to TRBJ1-4, with D perhaps matching TRBD1 (5 bases). V was cut by 6 bases and J by 8 bases, with 16 bases left in between. Germline CDR1 SQVTM, CDR2 ANQGSEA. The CDR3 contains 13 residues. CDR3 DNA sequence: TGCAGCGTGGGGCGAGGCCTTGGAGAAAAACTGTTTTTT. This translates into CSVGRGLGEKLFF.

CDR3 nucleotide sequence: TGTGCCAGTAGTAGAAGCGGGAGGGAGAGATACAATGAGCAGTTCTTC. This encodes CASSRSGRERYNEQFF. This chain joins TRBV19 and TRBJ2-1; TRBD2 matches 10 bases. There are 16 residues in the CDR3. Germline V lookup: CDR1 LNHDA, CDR2 SQIVND (reference sequence). J lost 4 bases, V lost 4 bases, and 7 bases had no gene match.

The chain couples TRBV7-3 to TRBJ2-5; D is ambiguous. The CDR3 loop spans 13 amino acids. Looked up from germline, CDR1 is SGHTA and CDR2 is FQGTGA. Trimming left V 1 base short and J 2 bases short, with 5 bases between. The CDR3 protein is CASSLSPQETQYF. In DNA, the CDR3 is TGTGCCAGCAGCTTAAGTCCGCAAGAGACCCAGTACTTC.

The rearrangement links TRBV19 to TRBJ1-1, with 10 bases identical to TRBD1. CDR1 and CDR2 (germline): LNHDA, SQIVND (reference sequence). CDR3 length: 14 residues. Losses at the gene ends were 8 bases for V and 10 bases for J; bases not matched to a gene: 13. CDR3 sequence reads: CASDPGTGVPGAFF. CDR3 DNA: TGTGCCAGTGACCCCGGGACAGGGGTCCCTGGAGCTTTCTTT.

About this clone itself: In the same sample, other DNA sequences code for this CDR3. This sequence joins TRBV19 and TRBJ2-3; 8 nucleotides line up with TRBD2. The CDR3 consists of 15 residues. Trimming cost V 6 bases and J 0 bases; bases outside gene matches: 5. In germline, CDR1 is LNHDA, CDR2 SQIVND (reference sequence). The DNA of the CDR3 is TGTGCCAGTAGCATACTAGCGGCAAGCACAGATACGCAGTATTTT. Amino acids: CASSILAASTDTQYF.

This clone turned up a few times. The chain recombines TRBV7-9 with TRBJ2-2; D is perhaps TRBD1 (5 bases). CDR3 length: 17 residues. V lost 4 bases and J 1 base, leaving 16 bases between the germline ends. CDR1 is SEHNR, CDR2 FQNEAQ, per germline (reference sequence). The CDR3 loop is CASSSRTKLLNTGELFF. In nucleotides, the CDR3 is TGTGCCAGCAGCTCCAGGACAAAACTTTTGAACACCGGGGAGCTGTTTTTT. Full variable domain (rest looked up from reference TRBV7-9 and TRBJ2-2): DTGVSQNPRHKITKRGQNVTFRCDPISEHNRLYWYRQTLGQGPEFLTYFQNEAQLEKSRLLSDRFSAERPKGSFSTLEIQRTEQGDSAMYLCASSSRTKLLNTGELFFGEGSRLTVL.

The rearrangement joins TRBV19 to TRBJ2-5; no definite D call. The CDR3 runs to 13 residues. The V and J ends lost 2 bases and 0 bases respectively, with 4 bases between them. Per the germline V gene, CDR1 is LNHDA and CDR2 is SQIVND (reference sequence). The CDR3 sequence is CASSISDQETQYF. For the CDR3, the DNA is TGTGCCAGTAGTATATCCGACCAAGAGACCCAGTACTTC.

The gene calls are TRBV18 and TRBJ2-2; TRBD1 agrees at 8 bases. The germline gives CDR1 KGHSH, CDR2 LQKENI. The J segment lost 4 bases and the V segment lost 2 bases, leaving 6 bases of the junction unmatched. CDR3 length: 16 residues. The CDR3 DNA reads as TGTGCCAGCTCACCAAGGACAGGGCCTTCCACCGGGGAGCTGTTTTTT. Residues: CASSPRTGPSTGELFF.

This clone occurred once. V and J are TRBV7-9 and TRBJ1-2; D possibly corresponds to TRBD1 (5 bases). Deletions cut 5 bases from V and 6 bases from J, with 22 bases between. The CDR3 contains 16 residues. Germline V gene sequence: CDR1 SEHNR, CDR2 FQNEAQ (reference sequence). CDR3 nucleotides: TGTGCCAGCAGCCTATCGGCCGGGACGGCGGGGGATGGCTACACCTTC. Protein: CASSLSAGTAGDGYTF.

Written as DNA, the CDR3 is TGTGCCACCCGTCCCTCGGGAGGGCATCAAGATACGCAGTATTTT. Translation: CATRPSGGHQDTQYF. The chain recombines TRBV10-3 with TRBJ2-3; 8 nucleotides match TRBD2. This CDR3 has 15 amino acids. Germline CDR1 reads ENHRY; CDR2 reads SYGVKD. Trimming at V came to 10 bases and at J to 5 bases, leaving 14 bases not matched to a gene.

This clone was seen just once. CDR3 DNA sequence: TGTGCCAGCAGCTCGTCGGGACAGGGGGCGAATACGCAGTATTTT. Amino acid sequence: CASSSSGQGANTQYF. The chain links TRBV7-8 to TRBJ2-3; 12 nucleotides line up with TRBD1. Germline lookup yields CDR1 SGHVS and CDR2 FQNEAQ. The CDR3 has 15 amino acids. V shed 4 bases and J 7 bases; nucleotides not matched to a gene: 6. The full variable domain, completed using reference TRBV7-8 and TRBJ2-3, is GAGVSQSPRYKVAKRGQDVALRCDPISGHVSLFWYQQALGQGPEFLTYFQNEAQLDKSGLPSDRFFAERPEGSVSTLKIQRTQQEDSAVYLCASSSSGQGANTQYFGPGTRLTVL.

The chain combines TRBV19 with TRBJ2-1; the D gene is possibly TRBD2 (5 bases). Per germline, CDR1 LNHDA and CDR2 SQIVND (reference sequence). The CDR3 totals 16 residues. Trimming left V 9 bases short and J 2 bases short, with 20 bases between. For the CDR3, the DNA is TGTGCCAGCCGTGATCTGGCGGGCCGCACCTACAATGAGCAGTTCTTC. The encoded protein is CASRDLAGRTYNEQFF.

This clone was seen only once. This rearrangement joins TRBV4-2 to TRBJ2-1; a possible D gene is TRBD1 (5 bases). CDR1 is LGHNA, CDR2 YNFKEQ, per germline. Deletions cut 0 bases from V and 6 bases from J, with 9 bases between. The CDR3 runs to 14 residues. The CDR3 loop reads CASSQEGAGNEQFF. The CDR3 region has the DNA TGTGCCAGCAGCCAAGAAGGGGCAGGCAATGAGCAGTTCTTC.

This chain connects TRBV5-1 to TRBJ2-3; TRBD2 agrees at 7 bases. Per germline, CDR1 SGHRS and CDR2 YFSETQ. V dropped 3 bases and J dropped 0; count of bases not matched to a gene: 7. This CDR3 contains 16 residues. Here the CDR3 reads CASSSRGSGSTDTQYF. The CDR3, as DNA: TGCGCCAGCAGCTCCCGGGGTAGCGGGAGCACAGATACGCAGTATTTT. Complete variable domain (other parts from reference TRBV5-1 and TRBJ2-3): KAGVTQTPRYLIKTRGQQVTLSCSPISGHRSVSWYQQTPGQGLQFLFEYFSETQRNKGNFPGRFSGRQFSNSRSEMNVSTLELGDSALYLCASSSRGSGSTDTQYFGPGTRLTVL.

The rearrangement joins TRBV5-4 to TRBJ1-1; no clear D gene. Per the germline V gene, CDR1 is SGHNT and CDR2 is YYREEE (reference sequence). The CDR3 extends over 15 amino acids. V was cut by 0 bases and J by 0 bases, with 9 bases left in between. CDR3 bases: TGTGCCAGCAGCTTGGCGGCTAGTTTGAACACTGAAGCTTTCTTT. Protein sequence: CASSLAASLNTEAFF.

The CDR3 region has the DNA TGTGCCAGCAGTCGAAGCGGGACCGGCTACGAGCAGTACTTC. It encodes CASSRSGTGYEQYF. The chain joins TRBV27 to TRBJ2-7; 7 positions agree with TRBD2. The CDR3 consists of 14 residues. Germline V gene lookup returns CDR1 MNHEY and CDR2 SMNVEV (reference sequence). V was pared by 5 bases and J by 3 bases, with 7 bases of the junction left unmatched.

In this sample, this clone turned up a few times. The chain couples TRBV11-2 to TRBJ2-7, with D unclear. Trimming stripped 0 bases from V and 3 bases from J, with 3 bases between. The CDR3 has 12 residues. Looked up from germline, CDR1 is SGHAT and CDR2 is FQNNGV. The CDR3 DNA reads TGTGCCAGCAGCTTAGACATCTACGAGCAGTACTTC. This sequence encodes CASSLDIYEQYF.

This clone has more than one count but fewer than ten. The chain couples TRBV19 to TRBJ2-1; D remains ambiguous. The CDR3 runs 16 residues. V lost 5 bases to trimming and J lost 6 bases, with 20 bases between them. Germline V gene lookup returns CDR1 LNHDA and CDR2 SQIVND (reference sequence). The CDR3 protein is CASSAADVALTNEQFF. CDR3 nucleotides: TGTGCCAGTAGTGCCGCGGATGTAGCTCTGACCAATGAGCAGTTCTTC.

The chain employs TRBV4-1 and TRBJ2-2, with TRBD1 matching 10 bases. Losses at the gene ends were 8 bases for V and 7 bases for J; bases not matched to a gene: 10. CDR3 length: 15 amino acids. Germline values: CDR1 MGHRA, CDR2 YSYEKL. CDR3 in amino acids: CASGETGGLSGELFF. The CDR3 nucleotides are TGCGCCAGCGGGGAGACAGGGGGCTTAAGCGGGGAGCTGTTTTTT.

This rearrangement joins TRBV27 to TRBJ2-1, with D uncertain. Trimming left V 3 bases short and J 0 bases short, with 15 bases between. The CDR3 contains 17 residues. Per the germline V gene, CDR1 is MNHEY and CDR2 is SMNVEV (reference sequence). This CDR3 reads CASSFSMAERSYNEQFF. The CDR3 DNA reads as TGTGCCAGCAGTTTTTCTATGGCGGAGCGCTCCTACAATGAGCAGTTCTTC.

This clone was observed a single time. The J gene is TRBJ2-1, the V gene TRBV15, with TRBD2 matching over 10 bases. CDR1 LNHNV and CDR2 YYDKDF come from the germline V gene (reference sequence). The CDR3 runs to 14 residues. Losses at the gene ends were 1 base for V and 10 bases for J; bases not matched to a gene: 4. The CDR3 DNA is TGTGCCACCAGCAGAGTAGCGGGAGGTCTGGAGCAGTTCTTC. Translation gives CATSRVAGGLEQFF.

This chain uses TRBV27 with TRBJ2-1, with TRBD2 matching 7 bases. The junction had 7 bases not matched to a gene; V was cut back by 2 bases and J by 0 bases. The CDR3 length is 17 residues. Looked up from germline, CDR1 is MNHEY and CDR2 is SMNVEV (reference sequence). DNA for the CDR3: TGTGCCAGCAGTTTACGACTAGCCCAAAGCTCCTACAATGAGCAGTTCTTC. It is translated as CASSLRLAQSSYNEQFF.

This chain uses TRBV11-2 with TRBJ2-5; maybe TRBD1 (8 bases). V lost 4 bases and J 4 bases, leaving 19 bases between the germline ends. Per germline, CDR1 SGHAT and CDR2 FQNNGV. CDR3 length: 16 residues. CDR3 residues: CASSSYTTGGGETQYF. The CDR3 nucleotides are TGTGCCAGCAGCTCATACACTACAGGGGGGGGAGAGACCCAGTACTTC. The full variable domain, with the rest looked up from reference TRBV11-2 and TRBJ2-5, is EAGVAQSPRYKIIEKRQSVAFWCNPISGHATLYWYQQILGQGPKLLIQFQNNGVVDDSQLPKDRFSAERLKGVDSTLKIQPAKLEDSAVYLCASSSYTTGGGETQYFGPGTRLLVL.

The chain employs TRBV5-6 and TRBJ1-2; the match to TRBD1 covers 8 bases. The V and J ends lost 3 bases and 2 bases, in that order; junction bases with no gene match: 6. The CDR3 runs to 15 residues. CDR1 is SGHDT and CDR2 is YYEEEE in the germline V gene. The DNA of the CDR3 is TGTGCCAGCAGCTCCTTTCAGGGGGCGAACTATGGCTACACCTTC. It specifies CASSSFQGANYGYTF.

J is TRBJ2-3 and V is TRBV4-2, with a weak D call TRBD2 (5 bases). Trimming cost V 1 base and J 0 bases, with 11 bases left between them. This CDR3 has 16 amino acids. Germline V gene data show CDR1 as LGHNA and CDR2 as YNFKEQ. The CDR3 loop reads CASSQGFSGSTDTQYF. CDR3 in DNA: TGTGCCAGCAGCCAAGGATTCAGCGGAAGCACAGATACGCAGTATTTT.